This T cell receptor beta chain was identified in a study of blood T cell repertoires in COVID-19. Turning to the study itself: The cDNA or gDNA used as material had been derived from T cells, B-cell-depleted T cells, or PBMCs.

Trimming cost V 3 bases and J 2 bases; bases outside gene matches: 5. The CDR3 consists of 14 residues. Germline CDR1 and CDR2: DFQATT and SNEGSKA (reference sequence). Authors' processing steps: Amplification of reference gene primers was used by the study to estimate nucleated cell counts. Data came from immunoSEQ multiplex PCR; TCRdb stores just in-frame clones and leaves some out. V and J calls and clone size follow that table, whereas D and trimming were derived from the DNA. The repertoire consists of fewer than 250,000 clones, with 70% to 80% occurring once and the leading ten covering around 11%.

Sample: peripheral blood. The sequence derives from a woman between 45 and 60 years old with acute or convalescent COVID-19. The V gene is TRBV20-1, the J gene TRBJ2-3, with TRBD2 matching 7 bases. Here the CDR3 DNA reads TGCAGTGCTAGTTCTAGCGGATACACAGATACGCAGTATTTT. It codes for CSASSSGYTDTQYF.